These 5 T cell receptor beta chains share one sample of origin, sequenced in a study of blood T cells in healthy people across ages. It was with a sample-barcoded 5' primer and a J-beta primer mix that a second PCR of about 6 to 12 cycles was run. TCRdb redid the calling of the 5' RACE reads with MiXCR, one entry per CDR3 protein. This table has 1.5 million to 2 million distinct CDR3 sequences, 28% appearing once. Source material: blood. The receptors come from a woman in her twenties or thirties in good health.

This chain connects TRBV7-3 to TRBJ2-2, with D uncertain. Trimming pared 5 bases from V and 1 base from J, leaving 11 bases between. Germline CDR1 and CDR2: SGHTA and FQGTGA. The CDR3 spans 15 residues. The CDR3 protein is CASSLNAGNTGELFF. The CDR3 nucleotides read TGTGCCAGCAGCCTTAATGCAGGGAACACCGGGGAGCTGTTTTTT.

This clonotype was recorded a few times. This chain uses TRBV7-3 with TRBJ2-1, with D uncertain. Between the trimmed V and J ends, which lost 2 bases and 11 bases, there was a span of 13 bases. CDR1 SGHTA and CDR2 FQGTGA come from the germline V gene. The CDR3 consists of 13 residues. This chain's CDR3 is CASSLAWGNKQFF. In DNA, the CDR3 is TGTGCCAGCAGCTTAGCGTGGGGTAATAAGCAGTTCTTC.

J is TRBJ2-7 and V is TRBV18; D may correspond to TRBD1 or TRBD2 (5 bases each). V lost 2 bases and J lost 6, with 8 bases in between. CDR3 size: 12 residues. Germline V gene sequence: CDR1 KGHSH, CDR2 LQKENI. CDR3 residues: CASSPGGTEQYF. The DNA for the CDR3 is TGTGCCAGCTCACCAGGGGGAACCGAGCAGTACTTC.

This clonotype occurred a few times. This rearrangement joins TRBV7-9 to TRBJ2-7; 7 bases are a match to TRBD1. Germline assignment: CDR1 SEHNR and CDR2 FQNEAQ (reference sequence). The trim removed 4 bases at V and 4 bases at J, leaving 13 bases unmatched. This CDR3 comprises 16 residues. The CDR3 region has the DNA TGTGCCAGCAGCTCCCCCCCGGGACAGCCCTCTTACGAGCAGTACTTC. It translates to CASSSPPGQPSYEQYF.

The CDR3 here is CSAKVLYGYTF. CDR3 in DNA: TGCAGTGCTAAAGTGCTCTATGGCTACACCTTC. The chain has TRBV20-1 and TRBJ1-2; no clear D. The V and J ends lost 4 bases and 4 bases respectively, with 7 bases between them. This CDR3 is 11 amino acids long. Germline lookup yields CDR1 DFQATT and CDR2 SNEGSKA (reference sequence).